This T cell receptor (beta chain) was recorded in a study of post-analysis software for immune sequencing data. Study as a whole: In terms of disease course, relapsing-remitting, secondary progressive and progressive-relapsing multiple sclerosis were included. Study outcomes and limitations: Compared with controls, patients had more of about 5 TRBV segments, including TRBV5-6, TRBV5-1 and TRBV20-1. Multiple sclerosis patients showed significantly lower normalized Chao1 diversity than controls did. Same-batch samples co-clustered strongly by F measure.

The authors incorporated unique molecular identifiers into the TCR beta cDNA libraries. Once about 0.9 to 11 million T cells were used, about 510,000 cDNA molecules resulted. TCRdb independently ran MiXCR on the PCR reads; one entry per CDR3 protein. The sample records hundreds of thousands of distinct CDR3 sequences, 40% to 55% being singletons. This clonotype appeared a single time. The antigen is unknown. At one of its ends the junction is not consistent with the germline gene, which may arise from a read error. This CDR3 contains 15 residues. The germline CDR1 and CDR2 sequences are MNHNY and SVGAGI (reference sequence).

The clonotype originates from a girl between 5 and 17 years old with multiple sclerosis. The specimen was blood. The chain recombines TRBV6-6 with TRBJ1-5; tentative D call: TRBD1 (5 bases). CDR3 region: CASSYGAYSDQPQHF. DNA of the CDR3: TGTGCCAGCAGTTACGGGGCATATAGCGATCAGCCCCAGCATTTT.